This T cell receptor (beta chain) was sequenced in a study of shared clonotypes between healthy human individuals. Splitting the CD4+ cells yielded a CD45RA+ naive subset and a CD45RA-negative memory subset. From germline, CDR1 is SGHTA and CDR2 FQGTGA. V lost 2 bases to trimming and J lost 2 bases, with 16 bases between them. This CDR3 spans 16 amino acids. Assay used: immunoSEQ multiplex PCR; TCRdb lists only in-frame clones, some missing. The sample has about 600,000 clones, less than 98% seen once; the top ten hold roughly 0.05%. The receptor was derived from a woman between 25 and 40 years old in good health. J is TRBJ2-7 and V is TRBV7-3, with D tentatively TRBD1 (5 bases). Sequenced input: naive CD4+ T cells sorted from blood. Regarding subset: CD45RA+ positively selected. The CDR3 spells CASSLSARAIPYEQYF. Here the CDR3 DNA reads TGTGCCAGCAGCTTATCAGCCAGGGCAATACCCTACGAGCAGTACTTC. Together with reference TRBV7-3 and TRBJ2-7, the CDR3 gives the full variable domain: GAGVSQTPSNKVTEKGKYVELRCDPISGHTALYWYRQSLGQGPEFLIYFQGTGAADDSGLPNDRFFAVRPEGSVSTLKIQRTERGDSAVYLCASSLSARAIPYEQYFGPGTRLTVT.